This TCR beta chain was identified in a study of T cell repertoires in cytomegalovirus infection. Whole-study context: Recently described HLA-C-restricted plus well-studied HLA-B-restricted CMV epitopes were used. Through public TCR beta signatures, both CMV infection and matching HLA type were indicated. Findings and limits, study-wide: Identification of carriers of CMV plus the relevant HLA was performed using cumulative public TCR beta family frequency. HLA-C-restricted CMV clonotypes gave the most frequent clonotype in two of eight donors.

Per the germline V gene, CDR1 is LNHNV and CDR2 is YYDKDF (reference sequence). The CDR3 covers 15 residues. Trimming took off 0 bases at V and 0 bases at J, with 6 bases between the two ends. TCRdb reprocessed the reads with MiXCR, giving one entry per CDR3 protein. The sample carries 250,000 to 300,000 distinct CDR3 sequences, 20% to 25% recorded once. Points on this clonotype: What it binds is unknown.

The sequences come from cultured PBMCs, collected from culture after CMV antigen stimulation. The V and J genes are TRBV15 and TRBJ1-5; D gene uncertain. This TCR was recovered from a human donor in good health (CMV status not recorded). Some clones in this sample may be carry-over from other donors' samples. The CDR3 DNA sequence: TGTGCCACCAGCAGAGATTTGGGTAGCAATCAGCCCCAGCATTTT. Residues: CATSRDLGSNQPQHF.